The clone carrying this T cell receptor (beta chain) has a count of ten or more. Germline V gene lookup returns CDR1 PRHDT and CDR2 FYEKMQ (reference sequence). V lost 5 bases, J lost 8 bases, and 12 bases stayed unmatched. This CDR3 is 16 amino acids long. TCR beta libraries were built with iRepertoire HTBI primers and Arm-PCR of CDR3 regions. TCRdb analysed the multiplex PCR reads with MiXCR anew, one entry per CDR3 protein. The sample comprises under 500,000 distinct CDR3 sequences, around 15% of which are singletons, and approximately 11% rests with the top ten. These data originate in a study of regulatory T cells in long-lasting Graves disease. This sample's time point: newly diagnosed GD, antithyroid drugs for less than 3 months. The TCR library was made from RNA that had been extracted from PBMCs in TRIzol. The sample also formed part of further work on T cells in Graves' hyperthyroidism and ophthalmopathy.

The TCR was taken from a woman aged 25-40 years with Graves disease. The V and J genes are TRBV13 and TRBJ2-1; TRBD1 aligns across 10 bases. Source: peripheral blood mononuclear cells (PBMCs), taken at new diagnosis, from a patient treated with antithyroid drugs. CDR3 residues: CASSLLPGTGVYEQFF. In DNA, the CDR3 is TGTGCCAGCAGCCTCTTACCCGGGACAGGGGTGTATGAGCAGTTCTTC.